This T cell receptor beta chain was sequenced in a study of immune evolution from preneoplasia to lung adenocarcinoma. Study summary: HLA loss of heterozygosity: under 7.5% AIS, about 15% MIA, about 35% ADC, none AAH.

The CDR3 totals 16 residues. Germline values: CDR1 SGHTA, CDR2 FQGNSA. With 1 base clipped from V and 0 bases from J, the junction kept 3 bases outside the gene matches. Here immunoSEQ multiplex PCR was the method, and the copy in TCRdb shows in-frame clones only, minus some. The sample lists thousands of clones, approximately 80% occurring once. The rearrangement uses TRBV7-2 and TRBJ2-3, with TRBD2 identical over 8 bases. The TCR comes from a person aged 70 to 85 with lung adenocarcinoma. Sequences were obtained from FFPE minimally invasive lung adenocarcinoma tissue. CDR3 sequence (DNA): TGTGCCAGCAGCTTAGGGGCTAGCGGGAGCACAGATACGCAGTATTTT. Translation: CASSLGASGSTDTQYF.